This TCR beta chain was recorded in a study of blood T cell repertoires in COVID-19. For the study at large: Sites in the United States, Italy and Spain provided acute and convalescent COVID-19 samples. PBMCs, B-cell-depleted T cells, or T cells provided the cDNA or gDNA that made up the material.

Original data processing: Amplified reference gene primers provided the basis for estimating nucleated cell counts. Method: immunoSEQ multiplex PCR; TCRdb's copy keeps in-frame clones and lacks some. Clone size and V and J calls were adopted from that table, with D and trimming inferred from the DNA. The sample contains over 200,000 clones, 82% of which appear only once. In germline, CDR1 is SGHAT, CDR2 FQNNGV. The CDR3 totals 16 residues. With 5 bases removed from V and 2 bases from J, the gap between germline ends came to 18 bases. J is TRBJ1-1 and V is TRBV11-2, with no clear D. What was sequenced was peripheral blood. The receptor comes from a woman in her thirties or forties with acute or convalescent COVID-19. Here the CDR3 reads CASSPNSGYVNTEAFF. CDR3 in DNA: TGTGCCAGCAGCCCAAACAGCGGATACGTAAACACTGAAGCTTTCTTT.